The clone carrying this T cell receptor beta chain was detected only a few times. What it binds is not known. This sample was taken from a study of T-cell memory formation after mild COVID-19. One entry per CDR3 protein results from TCRdb running MiXCR on the 5' RACE reads. Among 530,000 or so distinct CDR3 sequences listed, roughly a sixth were seen once. Trimming took 2 bases from V and 3 from J, leaving 11 bases between them. CDR1 and CDR2 from the germline V gene are LNHDA and SQIVND (reference sequence). CDR3 length: 15 amino acids. Study outcomes and limitations: Clones shrinking from day 15 to 85 showed even CD4/CD8 mixes; later expanders tilted CD4+. Mainly CM and EM harbored the contracting CD4+ clones; mainly EMRA harbored the CD8+ ones.

The source is an adult woman who had mild COVID-19 (a few samples of this study predate the infection). Cell type and time point are not known. Sample: PBMCs or a T cell subset sorted from them (not recorded which). The chain employs TRBV19 and TRBJ1-5; D is perhaps TRBD1 (5 bases). In DNA, the CDR3 is TGTGCCAGTAGTATAACGAGGACATCCAATCAGCCCCAGCATTTT. Its translation: CASSITRTSNQPQHF.